This T cell receptor (beta chain) was captured in a study of spatial heterogeneity in lung cancer. Study information: Consistent detection of more beta-chain than alpha-chain sequences was observed.

TCRdb fed the 5' RACE reads into MiXCR, producing one record per CDR3 protein. The sample includes about 25,000 distinct CDR3 sequences, about 7.6% seen only once; the top ten take 14%. Sample time point: sample taken at primary tumor resection. Samples were obtained from some 72 donors, all untreated early-stage non-small cell lung cancer patients. Tumor, nontumor lung or frozen PBMC supplied whole RNA, sequenced without sorting. Trimming removed 5 bases from V and 7 bases from J, with 11 bases in between. This CDR3 contains 13 residues. The V gene's germline CDR1 is LNHDA and CDR2 SQIVND (reference sequence).

Specimen: PBMCs, collected at surgery. The chain recombines TRBV19 with TRBJ1-4; no definite D call. The source is a male donor with early-stage non-small cell lung cancer. CDR3 region: CASSASGSEKLFF. The CDR3 coding sequence is TGTGCCAGTAGTGCCTCAGGAAGTGAAAAACTGTTTTTT.